These 27 T cell receptor beta chains came from one sample sequenced in a study of T cell clonality in common variable immunodeficiency. Findings and limits, study-wide: In common variable immunodeficiency, TCR beta chains reportedly carried fewer deletions and N-nucleotide insertions.

Profiled with immunoSEQ multiplex PCR; TCRdb holds only in-frame clones, not every one. Sampling found about 42,000 clones, none seen once. The antigens for these receptors are not known. The source material was peripheral blood mononuclear cells. The receptors were sampled from a human donor with common variable immunodeficiency.

As to this clone: The read comes to an end 3 residues before the CDR3 does, leaving the germline J gene to fill in the end. The V gene is TRBV5-5, the J gene TRBJ1-4; D is undetermined. The CDR3 loop spans 13 amino acids. Per the germline V gene, CDR1 is SGHKS and CDR2 is YYEKEE (reference sequence). V dropped 4 bases and J dropped 8 bases, with 12 bases sitting between them. The chain's CDR3 is CASSRPRAEKLFF. Incomplete CDR3 DNA: TGTGCCAGCAGCCGACCAAGGGCGGAAAAA.

This clone has only a few counts. The DNA read from the CDR3 is TGTGCCAGCAGCGTTCCCTCCCACAGGGTCCGTTCACCC. It translates to CASSVPSHRVRSP. The CDR3 in full is CASSVPSHRVRSPLHF. V and J are TRBV7-6 and TRBJ1-6; a possible D gene is TRBD1 (6 bases). The read ends 3 residues before the CDR3 terminus; that terminus is restored from the germline J gene. The V end lost 5 bases, the J end lost 9 bases, and 20 bases lay between the germline ends. The CDR3 runs 16 residues. Germline lookup yields CDR1 SGHVS and CDR2 FNYEAQ.

To note about this clone: The CDR3 extends 3 residues past the end of the read, so its final part is completed from the germline J gene. The chain joins TRBV2 to TRBJ2-1, with 9 bases lining up with TRBD1. V trimming: 7 bases; J trimming: 6 bases; junction bases outside the gene matches: 7. Germline V gives CDR1 SNHLY, CDR2 FYNNEI. This CDR3 is built from 14 residues. This CDR3 reads CASKGQGQGNEQFF. The sequenced CDR3 bases are TGTGCCAGCAAAGGACAGGGGCAAGGCAATGAG.

Only a few counts were recorded for this clone. With the read ending 3 residues before the CDR3 end, the germline J gene is used to fill in that end. This sequence joins TRBV20-1 and TRBJ2-7; 9 bases line up with TRBD2. Germline CDR1 reads DFQATT; CDR2 reads SNEGSKA (reference sequence). This CDR3 comprises 14 residues. V was pared by 3 bases and J by 2 bases, with 5 bases of the junction left unmatched. This CDR3 reads CSASGLAGTYEQYF. The sequenced CDR3 bases are TGCAGTGCTAGTGGCCTAGCGGGGACCTACGAG.

This clone occurred many times. Coverage ceases 3 residues before the CDR3 finishes, and the germline J gene fills in the end. The V gene is TRBV7-2, the J gene TRBJ2-1; TRBD1 aligns across 7 bases. V was pared by 1 base and J by 6 bases, with 6 bases of the junction left unmatched. Germline loops: CDR1 SGHTA, CDR2 FQGNSA. The CDR3 consists of 15 residues. CDR3 sequence: CASSLVLGGINEQFF. CDR3 DNA (partial): TGTGCCAGCAGCTTAGTATTAGGGGGCATCAATGAG.

This clone was recorded many times. The read ends 3 residues shy of where the CDR3 ends; the end is completed using the germline J gene. The chain links TRBV7-3 to TRBJ2-2; 9 positions match TRBD2. Trimming at V came to 5 bases and at J to 5 bases, leaving 6 bases not matched to a gene. CDR3 size: 15 residues. Germline CDR1 SGHTA, CDR2 FQGTGA. CDR3 bases read: TGTGCCAGCAGCCGGGCGGGAGGGATGACCGGGGAG. It codes for CASSRAGGMTGE. In full, the CDR3 reads CASSRAGGMTGELFF.

This clone showed up just a few times. From the germline J gene comes the end of the CDR3, since the read stops 3 residues before it. The identical CDR3 is also encoded by other nucleotide sequences in the sample. V gene TRBV5-1 combines with J gene TRBJ1-2, with 12 bases aligning to TRBD1. The junction had 3 bases not matched to a gene; V was cut back by 4 bases and J by 2 bases. The CDR3 spans 15 residues. CDR1 is SGHRS, CDR2 YFSETQ, per germline. Partial CDR3 DNA: TGCGCCAGCAGCCCGGGACAGGGGGCGAACTATGGC. Its translation: CASSPGQGANYG. The whole CDR3 protein reads CASSPGQGANYGYTF. The full variable domain, its missing parts supplied by reference TRBV5-1 and TRBJ1-2, is KAGVTQTPRYLIKTRGQQVTLSCSPISGHRSVSWYQQTPGQGLQFLFEYFSETQRNKGNFPGRFSGRQFSNSRSEMNVSTLELGDSALYLCASSPGQGANYGYTFGSGTRLTVV.

About this clone: The CDR3 end lies 3 residues beyond the end of the read and is filled in from the germline J gene. V usage is TRBV2 and J usage is TRBJ2-7, with TRBD2 matching 9 bases. V gave up 2 bases and J gave up 6 bases; unmatched junction bases: 11. The CDR3 is 16 residues long. From germline, CDR1 is SNHLY and CDR2 FYNNEI. This chain's CDR3 is CASSETSGPPYTEQYF. CDR3 DNA (partial): TGTGCCAGCAGTGAAACTAGCGGGCCCCCCTATACCGAG.

This clone was seen at least ten times. The CDR3 end lies 3 residues beyond the end of the read and is filled in from the germline J gene. This rearrangement joins TRBV18 to TRBJ2-4, with TRBD1 matching over 8 bases. CDR3 length equals 15 residues. CDR1 KGHSH and CDR2 LQKENI come from the germline V gene. V gave up 7 bases and J gave up 0 bases; unmatched junction bases: 5. The CDR3 spells CASFPGQGAKNIQYF. Incomplete CDR3 DNA: TGTGCCAGCTTCCCAGGACAGGGAGCCAAAAACATT.

This clone showed up many times. From the germline J gene comes the end of the CDR3, since the read stops 3 residues before it. V usage is TRBV20-1 and J usage is TRBJ2-1; 7 nucleotides match TRBD2. The CDR3 has 15 residues. Germline V gene data show CDR1 as DFQATT and CDR2 as SNEGSKA (reference sequence). V shed 4 bases, J shed 3 bases, and the junction held 9 bases outside the gene matches. CDR3 region: CSATLPSGDYNEQFF. The CDR3 bases that were read are TGCAGTGCTACTTTGCCTAGCGGAGACTACAATGAG.

On this clone: The read falls 3 residues short of the CDR3 end, and the missing part is taken from the germline J gene. V and J are TRBV7-2 and TRBJ2-3; perhaps TRBD2 as D (6 bases). Germline CDR1 reads SGHTA; CDR2 reads FQGNSA. V lost 4 bases and J lost 6, with 14 bases in between. The CDR3 covers 14 residues. The CDR3 loop reads CASSSRMEGDTQYF. The covered CDR3 bases are TGTGCCAGCAGCTCCAGGATGGAGGGGGATACG.

Worth noting for this clone: The read ends 3 residues shy of where the CDR3 ends; the end is completed using the germline J gene. V and J are TRBV30 and TRBJ2-5; TRBD1 matches 8 bases. The germline gives CDR1 GTSNPN, CDR2 SVGIG (reference sequence). The CDR3 is 14 residues long. After removal of 4 bases from V and 4 bases from J, the junction contained 8 bases not matched to a gene. The CDR3 here is CAWKPQGARETQYF. The CDR3 bases that were read are TGTGCCTGGAAACCCCAGGGGGCTCGAGAGACC. The variable domain in full, completed from reference TRBV30 and TRBJ2-5, reads SQTIHQWPATLVQPVGSPLSLECTVEGTSNPNLYWYRQAAGRGLQLLFYSVGIGQISSEVPQNLSASRPQDRQFILSSKKLLLSDSGFYLCAWKPQGARETQYFGPGTRLLVL.

There are a few counts of this clone. The DNA ends 3 residues before the CDR3 does, and the rest of the CDR3 is filled in from the germline J gene. The chain recombines TRBV19 with TRBJ1-2; TRBD1 is a possible D gene (5 bases). Germline V gene sequence: CDR1 LNHDA, CDR2 SQIVND (reference sequence). The V end was cut by 1 base, the J end by 4 bases, with 13 bases between. This CDR3 has 15 amino acids. The CDR3 sequence is CASSIVQGVSYGYTF. The part of the CDR3 DNA that was read is TGTGCCAGTAGTATAGTCCAGGGAGTGAGCTATGGC.

This clone has at least ten counts. The CDR3 goes on 3 residues after the read ends, and that part is filled in from the germline J gene. The genes are TRBV29-1 and TRBJ2-1; 7 bases are shared with TRBD2. CDR1 SQVTM and CDR2 ANQGSEA come from the germline V gene. The junction had 12 bases not matched to a gene; V was cut back by 1 base and J by 6 bases. The CDR3 has 16 amino acids. CDR3 loop: CSVEGPPGGSLNEQFF. The part of the CDR3 DNA that was read is TGCAGCGTTGAAGGCCCCCCGGGCGGGAGTCTCAATGAG.

Turning to this clone: The CDR3 goes on 3 residues after the read ends, and that part is filled in from the germline J gene. This chain joins TRBV6-2 or TRBV6-3 and TRBJ2-1; 9 positions agree with TRBD1. Looked up from germline, CDR1 is MNHEY and CDR2 is SVGEGT. The junction had 10 bases not matched to a gene; V was cut back by 2 bases and J by 5 bases. The CDR3 is 17 residues long. The sequenced CDR3 bases are TGTGCCAGCAGTTACAAAGGGACAGGGTGGGTACACAATGAG. Its translation: CASSYKGTGWVHNE. The CDR3 as a whole reads CASSYKGTGWVHNEQFF.

As regards this clone: The CDR3 end is not reached by the read, which stops 3 residues before it; the germline J gene fills it in. V gene TRBV19 combines with J gene TRBJ2-7; 7 bases agree with TRBD1. CDR1 and CDR2 from the germline V gene are LNHDA and SQIVND (reference sequence). CDR3 length: 13 amino acids. The J segment lost 0 bases and the V segment lost 11 bases, leaving 7 bases of the junction unmatched. The CDR3 sequence is CAVEGASSYEQYF. The part of the CDR3 DNA that was read is TGTGCCGTCGAGGGGGCGAGCTCCTACGAG.

On this clone: The CDR3 end falls 3 residues outside the read, so it is completed with the germline J gene. The chain uses TRBV19 and TRBJ1-4; no definite D call. Germline V gene sequence: CDR1 LNHDA, CDR2 SQIVND (reference sequence). The CDR3 runs to 12 residues. The CDR3 DNA, read in part, is TGTGCCAGTAGTATAGATCAAGGGAAA. Its protein product is CASSIDQGK. The whole CDR3 protein is CASSIDQGKLFF.

This clone appeared many times. The DNA ends 3 residues before the CDR3 does, and the rest of the CDR3 is filled in from the germline J gene. V gene TRBV10-3 combines with J gene TRBJ1-6; 7 bases map to TRBD1. The CDR3 contains 15 residues. The germline gives CDR1 ENHRY, CDR2 SYGVKD. V was clipped by 8 bases and J by 4 bases; unmatched bases: 8. The sequenced part of the CDR3 DNA is TGTGCCATCGGGAGACCGGGACAGTATAATTCACCC. Translation gives CAIGRPGQYNSP. The whole CDR3 sequence reads CAIGRPGQYNSPLHF.

There are many counts of this clone. The DNA ends 3 residues before the CDR3 does, and the rest of the CDR3 is filled in from the germline J gene. This rearrangement joins TRBV30 to TRBJ1-1; D is possibly TRBD1 (6 bases). The CDR3 has 13 amino acids. The germline V gene encodes CDR1 GTSNPN and CDR2 SVGIG (reference sequence). The V end lost 6 bases, the J end lost 2 bases, and 13 bases lay between the germline ends. The CDR3 DNA, read in part, is TGTGCCTGCTCCAGGGGCTTCAACACTGAA. Protein sequence: CACSRGFNTE. The whole CDR3 is CACSRGFNTEAFF.

About this clone itself: The CDR3 end falls 3 residues outside the read, so it is completed with the germline J gene. The gene calls are TRBV7-9 and TRBJ2-7; 9 nucleotides match TRBD1. CDR3 length: 14 residues. CDR1 is SEHNR, CDR2 FQNEAQ, per germline (reference sequence). V dropped 5 bases and J dropped 6; count of bases not matched to a gene: 8. CDR3: CASSRDRAALEQYF. The DNA read from the CDR3 is TGTGCCAGCAGCCGGGACAGGGCCGCACTCGAG.

This clone was found a few times. The CDR3 extends 3 residues past the end of the read, so its final part is completed from the germline J gene. The chain recombines TRBV6-1 with TRBJ2-4; no firm D call. Trimming took off 1 base at V and 0 bases at J, with 4 bases between the two ends. The CDR3 extends over 14 amino acids. The germline CDR1 and CDR2 sequences are MNHNS and SASEGT. CDR3 DNA (partial): TGTGCCAGCAGTGAAGGGCTAGCCAAAAACATT. It codes for CASSEGLAKNI. The full CDR3 reads CASSEGLAKNIQYF.

With respect to this clone: The read halts 3 residues ahead of the CDR3 end, with the missing end drawn from the germline J gene. V usage is TRBV2 and J usage is TRBJ1-5; perhaps TRBD1 as D (5 bases). The CDR3 is 14 residues long. The V and J ends lost 6 bases and 4 bases respectively, with 13 bases between them. Per the germline V gene, CDR1 is SNHLY and CDR2 is FYNNEI. The CDR3 loop is CASSTGRVNQPQHF. The sequenced CDR3 bases are TGTGCCAGCAGCACCGGCAGGGTAAATCAGCCC.

As concerns this clone: The CDR3 end is not reached by the read, which stops 3 residues before it; the germline J gene fills it in. The rearrangement joins TRBV11-2 to TRBJ2-5; D possibly corresponds to TRBD1 (6 bases). V dropped 4 bases and J dropped 4 bases, with 13 bases sitting between them. Germline values: CDR1 SGHAT, CDR2 FQNNGV. CDR3 length: 14 amino acids. CDR3 residues: CASSYPGVGETQYF. CDR3 DNA (partial): TGTGCCAGCAGCTACCCAGGGGTTGGAGAGACC.

This clone has more than one count but fewer than ten. The CDR3 end falls 3 residues outside the read, so it is completed with the germline J gene. The chain uses TRBV7-2 and TRBJ2-7; the match to TRBD1 covers 11 bases. J lost 5 bases, V lost 5 bases, and 5 bases had no gene match. CDR3 length: 14 amino acids. Looked up from germline, CDR1 is SGHTA and CDR2 is FQGNSA. The CDR3: CASSLDRGLNEQYF. The part of the CDR3 DNA that was read is TGTGCCAGCAGCCTGGACAGGGGGCTCAACGAG.

This clone was observed a few times. The read gets to within 3 residues of the CDR3 end, and the germline J gene fills in the rest. V is TRBV18 and J is TRBJ2-7; 7 nucleotides line up with TRBD1. Unmatched junction bases numbered 5, after V lost 3 bases and J lost 6 bases. The CDR3 covers 13 residues. Germline V lookup: CDR1 KGHSH, CDR2 LQKENI. The sequenced part of the CDR3 DNA is TGTGCCAGCTCACCTGACAGGGTTCGCGAG. Its protein is CASSPDRVRE. The whole CDR3 protein reads CASSPDRVREQYF.

This clone has ten or more counts. CDR3 residues: CASSQQGQPLHF. The DNA read from the CDR3 is TGTGCCAGTAGTCAGCAGGGACAACCC. The chain uses TRBV19 and TRBJ1-6; D might be TRBD1 (6 bases). The read gets to within 3 residues of the CDR3 end, and the germline J gene fills in the rest. The CDR3 loop spans 12 amino acids. Germline V gene sequence: CDR1 LNHDA, CDR2 SQIVND (reference sequence). The V end lost 5 bases, the J end lost 12 bases, and 11 bases lay between the germline ends.

This clone was seen at least ten times. The CDR3 end lies 3 residues beyond the end of the read and is filled in from the germline J gene. The V call is TRBV20-1, the J call TRBJ2-5; 9 bases fit TRBD1. Germline V gene data show CDR1 as DFQATT and CDR2 as SNEGSKA (reference sequence). Trimming at V came to 3 bases and at J to 6 bases, leaving 8 bases not matched to a gene. CDR3 length: 14 amino acids. CDR3 sequence reads: CSASPGQGPKTQYF. Partial CDR3 DNA: TGCAGTGCTAGCCCGGGACAGGGCCCTAAGACC.